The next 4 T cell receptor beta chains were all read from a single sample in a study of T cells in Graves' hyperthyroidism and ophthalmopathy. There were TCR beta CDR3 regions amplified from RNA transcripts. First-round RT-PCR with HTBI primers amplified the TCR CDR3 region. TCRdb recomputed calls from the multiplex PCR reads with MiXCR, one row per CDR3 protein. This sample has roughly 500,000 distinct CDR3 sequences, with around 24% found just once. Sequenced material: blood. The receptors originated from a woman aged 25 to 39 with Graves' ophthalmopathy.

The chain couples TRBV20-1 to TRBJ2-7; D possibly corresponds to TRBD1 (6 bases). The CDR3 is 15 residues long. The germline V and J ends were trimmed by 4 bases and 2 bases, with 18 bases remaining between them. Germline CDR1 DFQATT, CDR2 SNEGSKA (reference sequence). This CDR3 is CSATGHSTSPYEQYF. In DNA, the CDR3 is TGCAGTGCTACGGGACACTCAACCTCCCCCTACGAGCAGTACTTC.

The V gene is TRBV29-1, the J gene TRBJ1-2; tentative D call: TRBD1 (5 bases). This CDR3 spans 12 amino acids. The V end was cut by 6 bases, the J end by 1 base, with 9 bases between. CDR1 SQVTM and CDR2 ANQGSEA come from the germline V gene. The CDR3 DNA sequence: TGCAGCGTACCTGACAGTAACTATGGCTACACCTTC. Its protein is CSVPDSNYGYTF.

CDR3 sequence: CASSEMAPYGYTF. CDR3 nucleotide sequence: TGTGCCAGCAGTGAAATGGCACCCTATGGCTACACCTTC. V gene TRBV2 combines with J gene TRBJ1-2; the D is unclear. In germline, CDR1 is SNHLY, CDR2 FYNNEI. CDR3 length equals 13 residues. The V gene lost 2 bases and the J gene lost 4 bases, with 8 bases spanning the gap. The whole variable domain, filled in from reference TRBV2 and TRBJ1-2, reads EPEVTQTPSHQVTQMGQEVILRCVPISNHLYFYWYRQILGQKVEFLVSFYNNEISEKSEIFDDQFSVERPDGSNFTLKIRSTKLEDSAMYFCASSEMAPYGYTFGSGTRLTVV.

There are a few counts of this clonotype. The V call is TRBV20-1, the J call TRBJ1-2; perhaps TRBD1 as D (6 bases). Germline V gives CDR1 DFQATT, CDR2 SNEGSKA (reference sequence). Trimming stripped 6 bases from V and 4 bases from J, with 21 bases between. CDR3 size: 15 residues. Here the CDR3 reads CSASQTGRTAYGYTF. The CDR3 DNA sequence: TGCAGTGCCTCCCAAACTGGGCGGACAGCCTATGGCTACACCTTC.